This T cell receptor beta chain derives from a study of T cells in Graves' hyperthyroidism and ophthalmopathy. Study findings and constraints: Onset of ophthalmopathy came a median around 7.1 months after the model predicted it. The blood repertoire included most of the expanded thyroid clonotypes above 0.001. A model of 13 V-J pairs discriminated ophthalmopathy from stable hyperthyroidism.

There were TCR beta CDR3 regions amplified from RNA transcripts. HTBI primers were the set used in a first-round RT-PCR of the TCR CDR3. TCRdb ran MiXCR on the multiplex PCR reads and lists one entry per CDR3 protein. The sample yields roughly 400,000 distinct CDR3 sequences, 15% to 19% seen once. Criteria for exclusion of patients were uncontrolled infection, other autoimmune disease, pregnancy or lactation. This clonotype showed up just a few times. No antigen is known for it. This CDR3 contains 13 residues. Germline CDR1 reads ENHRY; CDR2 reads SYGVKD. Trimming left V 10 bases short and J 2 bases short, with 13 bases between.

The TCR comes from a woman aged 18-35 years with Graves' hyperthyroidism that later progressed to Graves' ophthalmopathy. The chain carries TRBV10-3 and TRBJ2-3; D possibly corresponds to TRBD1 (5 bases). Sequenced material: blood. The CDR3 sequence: CANRPTDTDTQYF. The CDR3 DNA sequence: TGTGCCAACAGACCGACAGACACAGATACGCAGTATTTT.